A single sample gave rise to the 23 T cell receptor beta chains below, sequenced in a study of blood T cells in healthy people across ages. Using a J-beta primer mix together with a sample-barcoded 5' primer, a second PCR was run for about 7 to 12 cycles. TCRdb independently ran MiXCR on the 5' RACE reads; one entry per CDR3 protein. This table has 850,000 or so distinct CDR3 sequences, around 26% appearing once. Sequences were obtained from blood. These TCRs come from a woman at least 80 years old in good health.

The V call is TRBV2, the J call TRBJ2-1, with D hard to call. In germline, CDR1 is SNHLY, CDR2 FYNNEI. The CDR3 extends over 14 amino acids. V gave up 6 bases and J gave up 9 bases, with 18 bases separating them. This CDR3 reads CASRQALGRIEQFF. The CDR3 region has the DNA TGTGCCAGCAGGCAAGCCTTGGGTAGAATTGAGCAGTTCTTC.

There are many counts of this clonotype. The gene calls are TRBV2 and TRBJ2-7; D ambiguous. The V end lost 1 base, the J end lost 3 bases, and 4 bases lay between the germline ends. This CDR3 contains 12 residues. The germline gives CDR1 SNHLY, CDR2 FYNNEI. DNA of the CDR3: TGTGCCAGCAGTGAAGGCTACTACGAGCAGTACTTC. Its translation: CASSEGYYEQYF.

This clonotype has ten or more counts. The V call is TRBV5-1, the J call TRBJ2-7; 7 bases are a match to TRBD2. The CDR3 is 15 amino acids. J was trimmed by 1 base and V by 0 bases; bases with no gene match: 4. Germline-derived CDR1 and CDR2 are SGHRS and YFSETQ. The DNA for the CDR3 is TGCGCCAGCAGCTTGGTAAGCGGGGTGTCCTACGAGCAGTACTTC. Encoded protein: CASSLVSGVSYEQYF.

This clonotype was seen ten or more times. The genes are TRBV20-1 and TRBJ2-3; 13 bases map to TRBD2. The germline V gene has CDR1 DFQATT and CDR2 SNEGSKA (reference sequence). Trimming cost V 5 bases and J 7 bases; bases outside gene matches: 6. The CDR3 is 14 amino acids. CDR3 loop: CSAGGTSGVHTQYF. Here the CDR3 DNA reads TGCAGTGCTGGGGGGACTAGCGGGGTACATACGCAGTATTTT.

To note about this clonotype: A much larger clone sits a single nucleotide away, making a read error possible. The genes are TRBV7-2 and TRBJ2-1; 13 nucleotides line up with TRBD2. The J call may be incorrect, as the DNA end agrees better with TRBJ2-7. The CDR3 has 15 residues. Germline CDR1 SGHTA, CDR2 FQGNSA. CDR3 sequence reads: CASTLGLAGRNEQYF. CDR3 DNA sequence: TGTGCCAGCACCTTGGGACTAGCGGGGCGCAATGAGCAGTACTTC.

This clonotype was counted ten times or more. V is TRBV29-1 and J is TRBJ2-4; tentative D call: TRBD1 (5 bases). Deletions cut 3 bases from V and 0 bases from J, with 6 bases between. This CDR3 region has 13 residues. The germline gives CDR1 SQVTM, CDR2 ANQGSEA. The CDR3 is CSVDGQAKNIQYF. The CDR3 bases are TGCAGCGTTGATGGACAAGCCAAAAACATTCAGTACTTC.

Ten or more counts support this clonotype. The J gene is TRBJ2-1, the V gene TRBV7-2; 9 nucleotides line up with TRBD1. J lost 6 bases, V lost 3 bases, and 6 bases had no gene match. This CDR3 contains 15 residues. Germline lookup yields CDR1 SGHTA and CDR2 FQGNSA. The CDR3 DNA reads as TGTGCCAGCAGCTTGGACAGGGGCGGTACCAATGAGCAGTTCTTC. The encoded protein is CASSLDRGGTNEQFF. The variable domain in full, with the rest retrieved from reference TRBV7-2 and TRBJ2-1, is GAGVSQSPSNKVTEKGKDVELRCDPISGHTALYWYRQSLGQGLEFLIYFQGNSAPDKSGLPSDRFSAERTGGSVSTLTIQRTQQEDSAVYLCASSLDRGGTNEQFFGPGTRLTVL.

This clonotype appeared many times. This chain connects TRBV6-6 to TRBJ2-7; D perhaps matches TRBD2 (6 bases). The V and J ends lost 6 bases and 3 bases respectively, with 15 bases between them. This CDR3 is 14 amino acids long. The germline V gene encodes CDR1 MNHNY and CDR2 SVGAGI (reference sequence). The CDR3 here is CASRVGGTSYEQYF. CDR3 coding DNA: TGTGCCAGCAGAGTTGGGGGGACCAGCTACGAGCAGTACTTC.

Turning to this clonotype: A read error may account for a junction end that differs from germline. The chain is built from TRBV30 and TRBJ2-2; 8 bases are a match to TRBD2. The CDR3 loop spans 15 amino acids. The V gene's germline CDR1 is GTSNPN and CDR2 SVGIG (reference sequence). CDR3 protein: CAWTGPGGGTGELFF. The CDR3 bases are TGTGCCTGGACCGGGCCCGGGGGGGGCACCGGGGAGTTGTTTTTT.

This clonotype was recorded at least ten times. CDR3 sequence (DNA): TGTGCCAGCAGCTCCGACAGGGGCCTCTCCTACGAGCAGTACTTC. It codes for CASSSDRGLSYEQYF. The rearrangement links TRBV11-2 to TRBJ2-7; TRBD1 aligns across 8 bases. The CDR3 is 15 amino acids. V dropped 4 bases and J dropped 0; count of bases not matched to a gene: 5. The germline V gene has CDR1 SGHAT and CDR2 FQNNGV.

This clonotype was observed at least ten times. This rearrangement joins TRBV12-3 or TRBV12-4 to TRBJ1-2; the D is unclear. The CDR3 covers 15 residues. V dropped 6 bases and J dropped 3 bases, with 17 bases sitting between them. CDR3 bases: TGTGCCAGCAGCCGATCCGGGTCTTGGGACTATGGCTACACCTTC. Residues: CASSRSGSWDYGYTF.

There are many counts of this clonotype. The rearrangement joins TRBV7-2 to TRBJ2-1, with 8 bases fitting TRBD2. The CDR3 extends over 16 amino acids. The V gene's germline CDR1 is SGHTA and CDR2 FQGNSA. With 1 base clipped from V and 2 bases from J, the junction kept 4 bases outside the gene matches. The DNA for the CDR3 is TGTGCCAGCAGCTTAGATACGGGGGGGCCCTACAATGAGCAGTTCTTC. Its protein product is CASSLDTGGPYNEQFF.

The CDR3 loop reads CASSKAQGPVYYGYTF. In nucleotides, the CDR3 is TGTGCCAGCAGCAAAGCGCAGGGCCCGGTTTATTATGGCTACACCTTC. The chain couples TRBV7-9 to TRBJ1-2; a possible D gene is TRBD1 (5 bases). V lost 5 bases, J lost 5 bases, and 21 bases lay in between. The CDR3 loop spans 16 amino acids. Germline lookup yields CDR1 SEHNR and CDR2 FQNEAQ (reference sequence).

The rearrangement links TRBV11-2 to TRBJ2-1; D uncertain. With 6 bases removed from V and 6 bases from J, the gap between germline ends came to 6 bases. The CDR3 sequence is 11 residues long. Germline loops: CDR1 SGHAT, CDR2 FQNNGV. The CDR3 protein is CASRGCNEQFF. CDR3 DNA: TGTGCCAGCAGGGGGTGCAATGAGCAGTTCTTC.

The CDR3: CASSLIGFSYNEQFF. The CDR3 nucleotides are TGTGCCAGCAGTTTAATAGGTTTCTCCTACAATGAGCAGTTCTTC. The chain carries TRBV12-3 or TRBV12-4 and TRBJ2-1; D ambiguous. V lost 2 bases and J 0 bases, leaving 8 bases between the germline ends. The CDR3 extends over 15 amino acids.

CDR3 coding DNA: TGCGCCAGCAGCCAAGATAGGTCACCCCTCCACTTT. Its protein product is CASSQDRSPLHF. This chain uses TRBV4-3 with TRBJ1-6; no reliable D call. There are 12 residues in the CDR3. Germline lookup yields CDR1 LGHNA and CDR2 YSLEER. The V and J ends lost 0 bases and 10 bases respectively, with 4 bases between them.

The chain uses TRBV2 and TRBJ1-6, with D possibly matching TRBD1 (6 bases). Looked up from germline, CDR1 is SNHLY and CDR2 is FYNNEI. The CDR3 length is 14 residues. V was trimmed by 10 bases and J by 4 bases, leaving 14 bases between them. DNA for the CDR3: TGTGCCACTAGGGACATCGATTATAATTCACCCCTCCACTTT. It translates to CATRDIDYNSPLHF.

The J gene is TRBJ1-4, the V gene TRBV18; 9 bases align to TRBD1. This CDR3 has 19 amino acids. Germline CDR1 KGHSH, CDR2 LQKENI. The V gene end was trimmed by 1 base and the J gene end by 0 bases; junction bases not matched to a gene: 9. The CDR3 nucleotides are TGTGCCAGCTCACCACGTCCCGGGACAGGGACTTCAACTAATGAAAAACTGTTTTTT. The encoded protein is CASSPRPGTGTSTNEKLFF. The whole variable domain, remainder taken from reference TRBV18 and TRBJ1-4, is NAGVMQNPRHLVRRRGQEARLRCSPMKGHSHVYWYRQLPEEGLKFMVYLQKENIIDESGMPKERFSAEFPKEGPSILRIQQVVRGDSAAYFCASSPRPGTGTSTNEKLFFGSGTQLSVL.

The V and J genes are TRBV28 and TRBJ1-3; D is uncertain. Germline V gene lookup returns CDR1 MDHEN and CDR2 SYDVKM. The CDR3 runs to 16 residues. With 1 base removed from V and 0 bases from J, the gap between germline ends came to 10 bases. The DNA for the CDR3 is TGTGCCAGCAGTTTATTTCGGCTTCTCTCTGGAAACACCATATATTTT. It codes for CASSLFRLLSGNTIYF.

In this sample, this clonotype turned up a few times. This chain links TRBV27 with TRBJ2-1; the D is unclear. V dropped 6 bases and J dropped 0 bases, with 12 bases sitting between them. The germline gives CDR1 MNHEY, CDR2 SMNVEV (reference sequence). CDR3 size: 15 residues. This chain's CDR3 is CASSEASSSYNEQFF. DNA for the CDR3: TGTGCCAGCAGCGAGGCCTCGAGCTCCTACAATGAGCAGTTCTTC.

Notes on this clonotype: Compared with germline, one end of the junction differs, possibly owing to a read error. This CDR3 reads CASRKKGRYGYTF. The CDR3 DNA sequence: TGTGCCAGCAGAAAGAAGGGACGTTATGGTTACACCTTC. The chain employs TRBV5-6 and TRBJ1-2, with a tentative D call TRBD1 (5 bases). This CDR3 has 13 residues. Per the germline V gene, CDR1 is SGHDT and CDR2 is YYEEEE.

This clonotype was seen at least ten times. V is TRBV6-5 and J is TRBJ1-6, with 9 bases lining up with TRBD1. The junction had 6 bases not matched to a gene; V was cut back by 6 bases and J by 9 bases. The CDR3 has 14 amino acids. Germline V gene data show CDR1 as MNHEY and CDR2 as SVGAGI. As DNA, the CDR3 is TGTGCCAGCAGCCTGGGACAGGGACCTTCACCCCTCCACTTT. As protein: CASSLGQGPSPLHF.

This clonotype was seen a few times. The chain employs TRBV5-1 and TRBJ2-6; D is perhaps TRBD1 (6 bases). The V end was cut by 7 bases, the J end by 0 bases, with 11 bases between. The CDR3 loop spans 15 amino acids. CDR1 and CDR2 (germline): SGHRS, YFSETQ. The CDR3 region has the DNA TGCGCCAGCCGACAGGCCATCTCTGGGGCCAACGTCCTGACTTTC. Translated, it gives CASRQAISGANVLTF.